This T cell receptor (beta chain) was profiled in a study of T cell responses to AZD1222 COVID-19 vaccine. Study-level points and caveats: Just a handful of AZD1222 recipients tested seropositive at baseline.

Profiling relied on immunoSEQ multiplex PCR, and the TCRdb table lists in-frame clones only, not all of them. Of about 130,000 clones in the sample, 80% to 95% were seen once. Comments on this clone: What it recognizes is unknown.

The length of the CDR3 is 13 residues. Looked up from germline, CDR1 is ENHRY and CDR2 is SYGVKD. V lost 10 bases, J lost 5 bases, and 17 bases lay in between. This TCR came from an adult in good health. The sequences come from peripheral blood, collected on day 0 of AZD1222 vaccination. The chain joins TRBV10-3 to TRBJ1-1; a weak D match, TRBD1 (6 bases). The CDR3 bases are TGTGCCACCCGAGAACAGCAGGGGACTGAAGCTTTCTTT. Protein sequence: CATREQQGTEAFF.